This T cell receptor beta chain was observed in a study of blood T cell repertoires in COVID-19. Whole-study context: Collection of acute and convalescent COVID-19 samples took place in the United States, Italy and Spain. Sources were T cells, B-cell-depleted T cells, or PBMCs; the material itself was cDNA or gDNA.

This CDR3 has 16 amino acids. Per germline, CDR1 MGHRA and CDR2 YSYEKL. Trimming removed 1 base at V and 6 bases at J, with 18 bases between. Original handling: Counts of nucleated cells, estimated from reference gene primer amplification, were obtained. Sequencing was performed with immunoSEQ multiplex PCR; in TCRdb, only in-frame clones are kept and a portion is missing. That table is the source of V, J and clone size, and D and trimming were worked out from the DNA. The sample has hundreds of thousands of clones, around nine tenths seen once. Those enrolled in Seattle joined during active infection and were followed longitudinally afterward.

This chain links TRBV4-1 with TRBJ1-2; the D is unclear. The TCR sequence derives from a woman in her twenties or thirties with COVID-19, enrolled during active disease. The sample was peripheral blood. The CDR3 reads CASSQGVRVPHDGYTF. CDR3 bases: TGCGCCAGCAGCCAAGGGGTTCGGGTTCCGCACGATGGCTACACCTTC.